A single sample is the source of the 3 T cell receptor beta chains below, sequenced in a study of T cell responses to AZD1222 COVID-19 vaccine. The method was immunoSEQ multiplex PCR; TCRdb's version includes in-frame clones alone and lacks a portion of them. The repertoire holds 250,000 or so clones, with approximately 93% as singletons. The sample consisted of peripheral blood, taken on day 0 of AZD1222 vaccination. Every receptor here comes from an adult in good health.

The chain joins TRBV28 to TRBJ1-1; possible D gene TRBD1, 5 bases. The CDR3 is 14 residues long. Trimming stripped 7 bases from V and 0 bases from J, with 12 bases between. In germline, CDR1 is MDHEN, CDR2 SYDVKM. CDR3 in DNA: TGTGCCAGCACCCTTTGGGGGATGAACACTGAAGCTTTCTTT. Translating gives CASTLWGMNTEAFF. The entire variable domain, with the rest obtained from reference TRBV28 and TRBJ1-1, is as follows: DVKVTQSSRYLVKRTGEKVFLECVQDMDHENMFWYRQDPGLGLRLIYFSYDVKMKEKGDIPEGYSVSREKKERFSLILESASTNQTSMYLCASTLWGMNTEAFFGQGTRLTVV.

The rearrangement joins TRBV7-6 to TRBJ2-2, with D perhaps matching TRBD2 (6 bases). The CDR3 spans 16 residues. The germline V gene has CDR1 SGHVS and CDR2 FNYEAQ. The V gene lost 3 bases and the J gene lost 2 bases, with 13 bases spanning the gap. The CDR3 nucleotides are TGTGCCAGCAGCTTCGGGGGTAGCGCAAACACCGGGGAGCTGTTTTTT. This sequence encodes CASSFGGSANTGELFF.

J is TRBJ2-7 and V is TRBV4-3; 7 bases are a match to TRBD1. The V segment lost 1 base and the J segment 6 bases; nucleotides outside the gene matches: 6. The CDR3 is 14 amino acids. Germline CDR1 and CDR2: LGHNA and YSLEER. CDR3 in amino acids: CASSQGRGQGEQYF. The CDR3 region has the DNA TGCGCCAGCAGCCAAGGTAGGGGGCAGGGCGAGCAGTACTTC.